One and the same sample provided the 8 T cell receptor beta chains below, sequenced in a study of technical replicates of blood from several donors. Assay used: immunoSEQ multiplex PCR; TCRdb lists only in-frame clones, some missing. The sample lists approximately 70,000 clones; roughly 92% were seen once. The source material was PBMCs. These receptors were collected from a human donor in good health. Some clones in this sample may be carry-over from other donors' samples.

This chain links TRBV19 with TRBJ1-2, with D perhaps matching TRBD1 (5 bases). The CDR3 runs to 14 residues. The germline V gene encodes CDR1 LNHDA and CDR2 SQIVND (reference sequence). Between the trimmed V and J ends, which lost 6 bases and 4 bases, there was a span of 15 bases. In DNA form, the CDR3 reads TGTGCCAGTAGCTATCCGAAGACAGTCTATGGCTACACCTTC. Translating gives CASSYPKTVYGYTF.

The chain recombines TRBV21-1 with TRBJ2-7; TRBD2, the D gene given by the table, was not confirmed from the DNA. TRBV21-1 is termed a pseudogene. The CDR3 contains 15 residues. CDR3 nucleotides: TGTGCCAGCAGCTCCGGGAGTAGCGGGAGTCGAGAGCAGTACTTC. Translation gives CASSSGSSGSREQYF.

CDR3 DNA sequence: TGTGCCAGTTCGGCGGGCTATGGCTACACCTTC. This gives the protein CASSAGYGYTF. The rearrangement uses TRBV7-6 and TRBJ1-2; D remains unclear. Germline V lookup: CDR1 SGHVS, CDR2 FNYEAQ. Trimming took 9 bases from V and 4 from J, leaving 9 bases between them. The length of the CDR3 is 11 residues.

The chain joins TRBV7-2 to TRBJ1-3, with unresolved D. From germline, CDR1 is SGHTA and CDR2 FQGNSA. The V end lost 2 bases, the J end lost 3 bases, and 8 bases lay between the germline ends. The CDR3 contains 14 residues. CDR3 in amino acids: CASSLSGFGNTIYF. Written as DNA, the CDR3 is TGTGCCAGCAGCTTATCAGGATTTGGAAACACCATATATTTT.

The chain carries TRBV19 and TRBJ1-2, with D possibly matching TRBD1 (6 bases). The V end lost 9 bases, the J end lost 6 bases, and 20 bases lay between the germline ends. Germline V gene lookup returns CDR1 LNHDA and CDR2 SQIVND (reference sequence). This CDR3 is built from 14 residues. The CDR3 here is CASRGGAVGDGYTF. The CDR3 DNA reads as TGTGCCAGCAGAGGGGGGGCCGTCGGAGATGGCTACACCTTC.

Here the CDR3 DNA reads TGTGCCAGCAGTTGGACGGGGTATAATTCACCCCTCCACTTT. This gives the protein CASSWTGYNSPLHF. The V call is TRBV6-5, the J call TRBJ1-6; no definite D call. This CDR3 is 14 amino acids long. Trimming cost V 4 bases and J 4 bases, with 8 bases left between them. Germline loops: CDR1 MNHEY, CDR2 SVGAGI.

The chain carries TRBV4-1 and TRBJ2-5; TRBD2 matches at 9 bases. Germline values: CDR1 MGHRA, CDR2 YSYEKL. The CDR3 is 18 residues long. Trimming removed 0 bases from V and 0 bases from J; junction bases left unmatched: 8. CDR3 sequence reads: CASSQEGRRGGYQETQYF. In nucleotides, the CDR3 is TGCGCCAGCAGCCAAGAGGGTAGGCGGGGGGGATACCAAGAGACCCAGTACTTC.

The chain uses TRBV5-6 and TRBJ2-7, with TRBD2 matching over 11 bases. The CDR3 totals 16 residues. The V segment lost 2 bases and the J segment 1 base; nucleotides outside the gene matches: 5. CDR1 is SGHDT and CDR2 is YYEEEE in the germline V gene. CDR3 amino acids: CASSLLTSGRSYEQYF. In DNA form, the CDR3 reads TGTGCCAGCAGCTTACTTACTAGCGGGAGATCCTACGAGCAGTACTTC.